This T cell receptor (beta chain) was sequenced for a study of beta chain features in type 1 diabetes. The table lists this clone with a few counts. Its antigen remains unidentified. Sorted CD4+ subsets: naive, central memory, regulatory, stem cell-like memory (CD45RO/CCR7/CD25/CD127/CD95/CD27 panel). The entirety of the isolated RNA underwent reverse transcription, so expressed TCRB transcripts were sequenced. Sequenced by immunoSEQ multiplex PCR; TCRdb stores in-frame clones only, minus some. The table lists about 260,000 clones, roughly 20% of them singletons. After removal of 0 bases from V and 5 bases from J, the junction contained 4 bases not matched to a gene. The CDR3 loop spans 14 amino acids. Germline loops: CDR1 SGHRS, CDR2 YFSETQ. General observations from the study: A greater similarity of naive, central memory and Treg TCRB repertoires was seen among patients than among healthy donors. Shorter TCRB CDR3s, moderately but significantly so, were found in Type 1 diabetes patients in all four CD4+ subsets. More deletions and fewer insertions at VDJ junctions were found in patients with type 1 diabetes.

This TCR was sampled from a woman aged 40 to 55 with type 1 diabetes. Material for sequencing was naive CD4+ T cells from blood. The rearrangement uses TRBV5-1 and TRBJ2-7; 8 bases are shared with TRBD1. CDR3 in DNA: TGCGCCAGCAGCTTGGCGACAGGGGACCACGAGCAGTACTTC. It encodes CASSLATGDHEQYF.